This is a list of T cell receptor beta chains from one sample in a study of response to subunit inactivated influenza vaccine. TCRdb used MiXCR to reprocess the RT-PCR reads, holding one entry per CDR3 protein. This table has 400,000 to 650,000 distinct CDR3 sequences, approximately 7.2% appearing once. This material consisted of PBMCs from blood, taken approximately 25 months after vaccination. All receptors derive from a man between 45 and 75 years old who received an inactivated influenza vaccine. Each CDR3 is given without its conserved first and last residue.

>TRBV5-1|TRBJ2-3
ASSSGLAGAKDTQY
>TRBV27|TRBJ2-5
ASSLSTGVETQY
>TRBV12-3/TRBV12-4|TRBJ2-7
ASSPPSPYEQY
>TRBV14|TRBJ2-3
ASSPWGRAQDTQY
>TRBV7-2|TRBJ1-3
ASSLARENTIY
>TRBV29-1|TRBJ2-1
SVERGGGADYNEQF
>TRBV10-3|TRBJ1-2
AISAVPAATSYGYT
>TRBV10-3|TRBJ2-3
AISELSGLAADTQY
>TRBV5-1|TRBJ2-1
ASSITGDLYNEQF
>TRBV3-1|TRBJ2-1
ASRRLAGAVDEQF
>TRBV7-4|TRBJ1-5
ASSLAPQPQH
>TRBV4-3|TRBJ2-2
ASSPSGQGNTGELF
>TRBV5-1|TRBJ2-5
ASSQQGVWETQY
>TRBV20-1|TRBJ2-3
SARRRGASTDTQY
>TRBV10-3|TRBJ2-7
ATSYLSSYEQY
>TRBV10-3|TRBJ2-3
ATRGGIYAEY
>TRBV20-1|TRBJ2-7
SARWRGFSYEQY
>TRBV15|TRBJ2-7
ATSRDEGSEQY
>TRBV28|TRBJ1-2
ASSPWGQNYGYT
>TRBV20-1|TRBJ2-1
SAALNEQF
>TRBV5-1|TRBJ1-1
ASSLVQGGPEAF
>TRBV11-2|TRBJ2-7
ASSLGWDPAYEQY
>TRBV6-2/TRBV6-3|TRBJ1-5
ASSYSMGQYYSNQPQH
>TRBV18|TRBJ1-1
ASSSTPRGNTEAF
>TRBV4-1|TRBJ1-1
ASSQRFGTGQNTEAF
>TRBV28|TRBJ2-7
ASREGRDRAYEQY
>TRBV5-1|TRBJ2-1
ASSLNPYNEQF
>TRBV29-1|TRBJ1-2
SVAPRDRYGYT
>TRBV20-1|TRBJ2-2
SASGGWATAGELF
>TRBV7-2|TRBJ2-4
ASSLIGAFKNIQY
>TRBV7-2|TRBJ1-4
ASSLVGWGTNEKLF
>TRBV27|TRBJ2-1
ASSSVYPGGPFNEQF
>TRBV9|TRBJ2-7
ASSVGSGISYEQY
>TRBV10-3|TRBJ2-7
AISEQTPGLSRHEQY
>TRBV7-2|TRBJ1-1
ASIAAVLNTEAF
>TRBV20-1|TRBJ2-5
SAMGIALRQETQY
>TRBV24-1|TRBJ2-3
ATSERAGGSDTQY
>TRBV4-1|TRBJ2-7
ASSQWDGYEQY
>TRBV5-1|TRBJ1-1
ASSLKRGNTEAF
>TRBV5-4|TRBJ2-3
ASSLKAGIPGLQY
>TRBV15|TRBJ2-2
ATSDPTRTGELF
>TRBV10-3|TRBJ2-2
AISETSTGELF
>TRBV29-1|TRBJ1-1
SGAGGNAEAF
>TRBV28|TRBJ1-5
ASTGTANQPQH
>TRBV20-1|TRBJ1-5
SARGSHGTGNQPQH
>TRBV10-1|TRBJ2-7
ASSESGVGGYEQY
>TRBV29-1|TRBJ2-1
SVEDRGKSYNEQF
>TRBV10-3|TRBJ2-1
AISDVGNEQF
>TRBV7-2|TRBJ1-5
ASSPTGTANNQPQH
>TRBV2|TRBJ2-7
ASKGEASYEQY
>TRBV9|TRBJ2-7
ASSARDRGNPYEQY
>TRBV14|TRBJ1-1
ASSQGPGAEAF
>TRBV20-1|TRBJ1-1
SAKSPGRAF
>TRBV4-1|TRBJ1-4
ASSPLQGNEKLF
>TRBV20-1|TRBJ2-7
SARDLSGNGDEQY